What follows are 9 T cell receptor beta chains derived from one specimen sequenced in a study of OX40 agonist ivuxolimab in advanced cancers. Produced via immunoSEQ multiplex PCR; TCRdb's table is partial and in-frame only. The data show 17,000 or so clones, roughly 78% seen once. The material was CD4+ or CD8+ T cells sorted from blood, obtained in a trial of the OX40 agonist ivuxolimab. These receptors were collected from an adult with an advanced solid tumor such as melanoma, head and neck, liver or kidney cancer.

The genes are TRBV5-3 and TRBJ2-7; D is unresolved. TRBV5-3 is classed as an ORF, of uncertain function. The CDR3 contains 14 residues. V dropped 4 bases and J dropped 4 bases, with 15 bases sitting between them. This CDR3 is CARSDRASTYEQYF. The CDR3 coding sequence is TGTGCCAGAAGCGACCGGGCCTCGACGTACGAGCAGTACTTC.

The rearrangement uses TRBV6-1 and TRBJ2-7, with TRBD2 as a possible D gene (6 bases). V lost 3 bases and J 3 bases, leaving 12 bases between the germline ends. The germline gives CDR1 MNHNS, CDR2 SASEGT. This CDR3 contains 14 residues. CDR3 bases: TGTGCCAGCAGTGACTTGGGGGAGGACTACGAGCAGTACTTC. Translation: CASSDLGEDYEQYF.

This clone was detected once. A far larger clone is one nucleotide away, so this likely arose from a read error. The chain couples TRBV5-1 to TRBJ1-1; D not certain. The CDR3 is made up of 13 amino acids. V dropped 2 bases and J dropped 1 base, with 6 bases sitting between them. The germline CDR1 and CDR2 sequences are SGHRS and YFSETQ. The CDR3 spells CASSFKRNTEAFF. In DNA, the CDR3 is TGCGCCAGCAGCTTCAAGAGGAACACTGAAGCTTTCTTT.

The chain joins TRBV6-5 to TRBJ2-2, with 9 bases identical to TRBD1. The V gene's germline CDR1 is MNHEY and CDR2 SVGAGI. CDR3 length equals 15 residues. Trimming removed 7 bases from V and 5 bases from J; junction bases left unmatched: 8. CDR3 bases: TGTGCCAGCACACAGGGGGCTGCGGGTACCGGGGAGCTGTTTTTT. The encoded protein is CASTQGAAGTGELFF.

V gene TRBV28 combines with J gene TRBJ2-3; TRBD2 is a possible D gene (6 bases). Trimming took off 2 bases at V and 2 bases at J, with 17 bases between the two ends. The CDR3 is made up of 17 amino acids. CDR1 is MDHEN and CDR2 is SYDVKM in the germline V gene. This chain's CDR3 is CASSLRKLARFTDTQYF. In DNA form, the CDR3 reads TGTGCCAGCAGTTTAAGAAAGCTAGCGCGATTCACAGATACGCAGTATTTT.

The chain carries TRBV5-4 and TRBJ2-1, with a weak D call TRBD2 (6 bases). The CDR3 loop spans 14 amino acids. The V and J ends lost 3 bases and 7 bases respectively, with 14 bases between them. Germline CDR1 and CDR2: SGHNT and YYREEE (reference sequence). DNA for the CDR3: TGTGCCAGCAGCTCCACTCGAGGGAGGAATGAGCAGTTCTTC. It yields the protein CASSSTRGRNEQFF.

This clone was seen only a few times. This chain links TRBV5-8 with TRBJ2-1, with D tentatively TRBD1 or TRBD2 (6 bases each). CDR1 SGHTS and CDR2 YDEGEE come from the germline V gene. Deletions cut 0 bases from V and 3 bases from J, with 13 bases between. The CDR3 has 16 amino acids. The CDR3 sequence is CASSLAVGGFYNEQFF. As DNA, the CDR3 is TGTGCCAGCAGCTTGGCCGTGGGGGGCTTCTACAATGAGCAGTTCTTC.

This clone showed up just once. This chain joins TRBV6-5 and TRBJ2-1, with 13 nucleotides matching TRBD2. The CDR3 covers 15 residues. The junction had 4 bases not matched to a gene; V was cut back by 6 bases and J by 5 bases. The V gene's germline CDR1 is MNHEY and CDR2 SVGAGI. This CDR3 is CASSGLAGADNEQFF. The CDR3, as DNA: TGTGCCAGCAGCGGACTAGCGGGAGCGGACAATGAGCAGTTCTTC.

This rearrangement joins TRBV4-1 to TRBJ2-3; TRBD2 might be the D (6 bases). V was shortened by 1 base and J by 5 bases, with 10 bases between the two germline ends. The V gene's germline CDR1 is MGHRA and CDR2 YSYEKL. The CDR3 totals 14 residues. The CDR3 sequence is CASSQGGEVDTQYF. The CDR3 bases are TGCGCCAGCAGCCAAGGAGGGGAGGTAGATACGCAGTATTTT.